This T cell receptor (beta chain) was sequenced during a study of OX40 agonist ivuxolimab in advanced cancers. Sampled blood was obtained at baseline, cycle 4 day 1, and cycle 7 day 1. The method was immunoSEQ multiplex PCR; TCRdb's version includes in-frame clones alone and lacks a portion of them. The table includes about 49,000 clones, 84% detected once. CDR3 length equals 14 residues. V lost 8 bases and J lost 5, with 18 bases in between. Germline V lookup: CDR1 MDHEN, CDR2 SYDVKM. The origin of this receptor is an adult with an advanced solid tumor such as melanoma, head and neck, liver or kidney cancer. The starting material was CD4+ or CD8+ T cells sorted from blood, obtained in a trial of the OX40 agonist ivuxolimab. The chain recombines TRBV28 with TRBJ1-1, with D possibly being TRBD1 (5 bases). The CDR3 nucleotides are TGTGCCAGCGCATACCCAGGGCGGGGGACTGAAGCTTTCTTT. Amino acids: CASAYPGRGTEAFF.